The 20 T cell receptor beta chains presented below share a single source sample, sequenced in a study of T cell responses to AZD1222 COVID-19 vaccine. Clones were sequenced by immunoSEQ multiplex PCR, and TCRdb holds only the in-frame ones, with some missing. Among around 170,000 clones listed, less than 95% were seen once. Source: peripheral blood, taken on day 0 of AZD1222 vaccination. The receptors come from an adult in good health.

The V and J genes are TRBV14 and TRBJ2-7; no firm D call. Trimming shortened V by 3 bases and J by 1 base, and 1 base separated the two germline ends. The CDR3 extends over 11 amino acids. Germline V gene sequence: CDR1 SGHDN, CDR2 FVKESK. CDR3 residues: CASSHSYEQYF. Here the CDR3 DNA reads TGTGCCAGCAGCCATTCCTACGAGCAGTACTTC. Combining the CDR3 with reference TRBV14 and TRBJ2-7 gives the whole variable domain EAGVTQFPSHSVIEKGQTVTLRCDPISGHDNLYWYRRVMGKEIKFLLHFVKESKQDESGMPNNRFLAERTGGTYSTLKVQPAELEDSGVYFCASSHSYEQYFGPGTRLTVT.

The J gene is TRBJ2-2, the V gene TRBV3-1 (or the pseudogene TRBV3-2); D might be TRBD2 (6 bases). From germline, CDR1 is LGHDT and CDR2 YNNKEL (reference sequence). This CDR3 is 13 amino acids long. Trimming removed 6 bases at V and 7 bases at J, with 12 bases between. CDR3 DNA: TGTGCCAGCAGTCCGACTAGGCACGGGGAGCTGTTTTTT. As protein: CASSPTRHGELFF.

The rearrangement joins TRBV5-1 to TRBJ1-1, with D unresolved. Trimming removed 3 bases from V and 0 bases from J, with 9 bases in between. The CDR3 contains 14 residues. The germline V gene encodes CDR1 SGHRS and CDR2 YFSETQ. The CDR3 coding sequence is TGCGCCAGCAGCTCGGGGTGGGTGAACACTGAAGCTTTCTTT. This sequence encodes CASSSGWVNTEAFF.

This clone showed up just once. V usage is TRBV6-5 and J usage is TRBJ2-3; the D is unclear. Germline V gives CDR1 MNHEY, CDR2 SVGAGI. Trimming took 5 bases from V and 4 from J, leaving 13 bases between them. This CDR3 comprises 14 residues. The CDR3 DNA sequence: TGTGCCAGCAGTCCCCGAGGTTTGGCAGATACGCAGTATTTT. Protein product: CASSPRGLADTQYF.

The chain recombines TRBV3-1 (or the pseudogene TRBV3-2) with TRBJ2-2, with D uncertain. Trimming took off 1 base at V and 7 bases at J, with 16 bases between the two ends. CDR1 LGHDT and CDR2 YNNKEL come from the germline V gene (reference sequence). This CDR3 is 16 amino acids long. The CDR3 DNA is TGTGCCAGCAGCCAAGGAGGTTCAGGAGTGAACGGGGAGCTGTTTTTT. Its protein product is CASSQGGSGVNGELFF.

This chain uses TRBV4-1 with TRBJ2-7; TRBD2 matches at 10 bases. J gave up 3 bases and V 1 base, and 6 bases lay outside the gene matches. Germline CDR1 is MGHRA and CDR2 is YSYEKL. The CDR3 extends over 16 amino acids. Here the CDR3 reads CASSQVGLAELYEQYF. In nucleotides, the CDR3 is TGCGCCAGCAGCCAAGTCGGACTAGCGGAACTCTACGAGCAGTACTTC.

The CDR3 protein is CASSSSFLNTEAFF. CDR3 DNA sequence: TGTGCCAGCAGTTCTTCCTTTCTGAACACTGAAGCTTTCTTT. The chain combines TRBV6-5 with TRBJ1-1; D remains ambiguous. V lost 4 bases to trimming and J lost 0 bases, with 9 bases between them. Germline-derived CDR1 and CDR2 are MNHEY and SVGAGI. This CDR3 is built from 14 residues.

V is TRBV28 and J is TRBJ1-1; D possibly corresponds to TRBD1 (6 bases). The length of the CDR3 is 11 residues. The germline V gene has CDR1 MDHEN and CDR2 SYDVKM. V was cut by 5 bases and J by 11 bases, with 12 bases left in between. The CDR3 here is CASSALRGAFF. Written as DNA, the CDR3 is TGTGCCAGCAGTGCCTTGAGGGGGGCTTTCTTT.

This chain links TRBV4-1 with TRBJ1-4; 7 bases map to TRBD1. The CDR3 is 12 amino acids. Germline V gene lookup returns CDR1 MGHRA and CDR2 YSYEKL. The V gene end was trimmed by 1 base and the J gene end by 11 bases; junction bases not matched to a gene: 1. CDR3 protein: CASSQAGGKLFF. CDR3 DNA sequence: TGCGCCAGCAGCCAAGCAGGGGGGAAACTGTTTTTT.

This chain uses TRBV4-1 with TRBJ2-5; D is ambiguous. From germline, CDR1 is MGHRA and CDR2 YSYEKL. This CDR3 has 14 residues. Deletions cut 1 base from V and 10 bases from J, with 16 bases between. The CDR3 reads CASSQGPSFGDQYF. The CDR3 region has the DNA TGCGCCAGCAGCCAAGGCCCCTCGTTTGGGGACCAGTACTTC.

This rearrangement joins TRBV28 to TRBJ2-1, with D perhaps being TRBD1 or TRBD2 (5 bases each). Per the germline V gene, CDR1 is MDHEN and CDR2 is SYDVKM. The CDR3 contains 12 residues. Trimming removed 8 bases at V and 0 bases at J, with 5 bases between. This chain's CDR3 is CASGTSYNEQFF. The CDR3 DNA reads TGTGCCAGCGGGACCTCCTACAATGAGCAGTTCTTC.

The table lists this clone with a few counts. The J gene is TRBJ2-6, the V gene TRBV19, with 7 bases that match TRBD1. The CDR3 has 17 residues. After removal of 6 bases from V and 0 bases from J, the junction contained 8 bases not matched to a gene. Germline CDR1 reads LNHDA; CDR2 reads SQIVND (reference sequence). The CDR3 is CASRDRQKNSGANVLTF. CDR3 DNA sequence: TGTGCCAGTAGGGACAGGCAGAAGAACTCTGGGGCCAACGTCCTGACTTTC.

This chain joins TRBV12-3 or TRBV12-4 and TRBJ1-2; the match to TRBD1 covers 10 bases. V shed 9 bases, J shed 7 bases, and the junction held 5 bases outside the gene matches. The CDR3 runs to 12 residues. The CDR3 spells CASSGQGSGYTF. CDR3 nucleotides: TGTGCCAGTTCGGGACAGGGGAGTGGCTACACCTTC.

The chain couples TRBV29-1 to TRBJ1-5; weak D call: TRBD1 (6 bases). Trimming removed 4 bases from V and 3 bases from J, with 7 bases in between. The germline gives CDR1 SQVTM, CDR2 ANQGSEA. This CDR3 spans 12 amino acids. CDR3 in amino acids: CSVAGDNQPQHF. CDR3 coding DNA: TGCAGCGTTGCAGGGGACAATCAGCCCCAGCATTTT.

V gene TRBV12-3 or TRBV12-4 combines with J gene TRBJ2-1; D remains unclear. CDR3 size: 13 residues. Trimming took off 4 bases at V and 3 bases at J, with 7 bases between the two ends. DNA for the CDR3: TGTGCCAGCAGTTGGTCAAACTACAATGAGCAGTTCTTC. Protein sequence: CASSWSNYNEQFF.

The DNA of the CDR3 is TGTGCCAGTAGTATGGCGGTTAGCAATCAGCCCCAGCATTTT. Its protein product is CASSMAVSNQPQHF. The chain recombines TRBV19 with TRBJ1-5, with D unclear. V lost 3 bases and J lost 0, with 6 bases in between. The V gene's germline CDR1 is LNHDA and CDR2 SQIVND (reference sequence). The CDR3 consists of 14 residues.

As DNA, the CDR3 is TGTGCCAGCAAGCCGACTGGAGATGAGCAGTTCTTC. The encoded protein is CASKPTGDEQFF. The genes are TRBV2 and TRBJ2-1; D unresolved. Germline-derived CDR1 and CDR2 are SNHLY and FYNNEI. The CDR3 length is 12 residues. Trimming shortened V by 7 bases and J by 8 bases, and 12 bases separated the two germline ends.

J is TRBJ1-6 and V is TRBV7-8, with unresolved D. Trimming removed 3 bases from V and 6 bases from J, with 12 bases in between. This CDR3 comprises 15 residues. CDR1 is SGHVS, CDR2 FQNEAQ, per germline. Here the CDR3 DNA reads TGTGCCAGCAGCTTCGGAGGGAATGGTAATTCACCCCTCCACTTT. Translated, it gives CASSFGGNGNSPLHF. The entire variable domain, with the rest obtained from reference TRBV7-8 and TRBJ1-6, is as follows: GAGVSQSPRYKVAKRGQDVALRCDPISGHVSLFWYQQALGQGPEFLTYFQNEAQLDKSGLPSDRFFAERPEGSVSTLKIQRTQQEDSAVYLCASSFGGNGNSPLHFGNGTRLTVT.

CDR3 protein: CASSPRTTTDTQYF. The CDR3 bases are TGTGCCAGCAGCCCCCGGACTACCACAGATACGCAGTATTTT. J is TRBJ2-3 and V is TRBV9, with D perhaps TRBD2 (6 bases). The CDR3 is 14 amino acids. In germline, CDR1 is SGDLS, CDR2 YYNGEE. The V and J ends lost 4 bases and 2 bases respectively, with 11 bases between them.

This chain links TRBV28 with TRBJ2-7; the match to TRBD1 covers 7 bases. This CDR3 is built from 14 residues. Germline values: CDR1 MDHEN, CDR2 SYDVKM. V lost 5 bases to trimming and J lost 0 bases; unmatched junction nucleotides: 4. CDR3 loop: CASSRQGSSYEQYF. The CDR3 bases are TGTGCCAGCAGTAGACAGGGAAGCTCCTACGAGCAGTACTTC.